This T cell receptor (beta chain) was sequenced in a study of blood T cell repertoires in COVID-19. CDR1 is MNHEY and CDR2 is SVGAGI in the germline V gene. The CDR3 length is 12 residues. Trimming shortened V by 6 bases and J by 2 bases, and 7 bases separated the two germline ends. TCRdb's copy holds only in-frame clones and misses some; the assay was immunoSEQ multiplex PCR. The sample has more than 300,000 clones; roughly 90% are singletons. Participants reported their clinical history, and cohort assignment relied on those reports. Sequenced input: PBMCs or T cells enriched from blood (not recorded which). The sequence derives from a woman aged 25 to 45 who had been exposed to COVID-19. The gene calls are TRBV6-5 and TRBJ1-2, with D uncertain. The CDR3 reads CASSRGNYGYTF. The CDR3 coding sequence is TGTGCCAGCAGCCGGGGAAACTATGGCTACACCTTC.